Below are 2 T cell receptor beta chains sequenced from a single sample in a study of blood T cell repertoires in COVID-19. Clones were read by immunoSEQ multiplex PCR, and TCRdb kept only the in-frame ones, dropping some. The repertoire includes some 350,000 clones, around 91% of them detected once, and approximately 3.5% sits in the top ten. Sequencing was performed on peripheral blood. These TCRs come from a woman under 30 who had recovered from COVID-19.

The chain carries TRBV4-1 and TRBJ2-5; TRBD1 might be the D (6 bases). CDR1 and CDR2 (germline): MGHRA, YSYEKL. The CDR3 sequence is 16 residues long. Deletions cut 0 bases from V and 4 bases from J, with 15 bases between. CDR3 sequence (DNA): TGCGCCAGCAGCCAAGAGGGGAATTCCAGGGGAGAGACCCAGTACTTC. Amino acid sequence: CASSQEGNSRGETQYF.

The CDR3, as DNA: TGTGCCAGCAGCCACCCGAATTGGGGACTAGCGGGAGGGGGGAACAATGAGCAGTTCTTC. Its protein product is CASSHPNWGLAGGGNNEQFF. The V call is TRBV5-4, the J call TRBJ2-1; 16 nucleotides match TRBD2. V trimming: 4 bases; J trimming: 5 bases; junction bases outside the gene matches: 15. This CDR3 has 20 amino acids. Germline CDR1 and CDR2: SGHNT and YYREEE (reference sequence).